The present T cell receptor (beta chain) was sequenced within a study of technical replicates of blood from several donors. Germline trimming cut 1 base from V and 4 bases from J; bases unmatched to any gene: 8. This CDR3 is 17 amino acids long. The V gene's germline CDR1 is SGHTA and CDR2 FQGNSA. Profiled with immunoSEQ multiplex PCR; TCRdb holds only in-frame clones, not every one. The sample shows tens of thousands of clones, more than 75% of them seen only once. The sample comprised PBMCs. The TCR comes from a human donor in good health. Some clones in this sample may be carry-over from other donors' samples. The gene calls are TRBV7-2 and TRBJ1-5, with TRBD1 matching 9 bases. This CDR3 is CASSLGRPGQGNQPQHF. In DNA form, the CDR3 reads TGTGCCAGCAGCTTAGGACGGCCGGGACAGGGTAATCAGCCCCAGCATTTT.